The rows below give T cell receptor beta chains drawn from one sample of a study of blood T cells in healthy people across ages. TCRdb reanalysed the 5' RACE reads using MiXCR and keeps one entry per CDR3 protein. Of about 1.8 million distinct CDR3 sequences listed, around half are singletons. The sample taken for sequencing was blood. The source of these receptors is a woman aged 40 to 49 in good health. Both conserved end residues are part of each CDR3. D genes are given only for firm matches. A clone size is listed for some rows: how often the clone was seen (once, few, many), or a class if it is expanded.

clone_size: few; v_call: TRBV5-1; j_call: TRBJ2-3; d_call: TRBD2; cdr3_aa: CASSLGTSGHTDTQYF; cdr3_nt: TGCGCCAGCAGCCTTGGCACTAGCGGACACACAGATACGCAGTATTTT
clone_size: -; v_call: TRBV7-8; j_call: TRBJ1-2; d_call: -; cdr3_aa: CASSYSLGAGYTF; cdr3_nt: TGTGCCAGCAGCTACTCCCTCGGGGCCGGCTACACCTTC
clone_size: -; v_call: TRBV6-1; j_call: TRBJ2-1; d_call: -; cdr3_aa: CASSGTGYDEQFF; cdr3_nt: TGTGCCAGCAGTGGAACAGGGTATGATGAGCAGTTCTTC
clone_size: -; v_call: TRBV15; j_call: TRBJ1-5; d_call: -; cdr3_aa: CATSREDKGNLPQHF; cdr3_nt: TGTGCCACCAGCAGGGAGGACAAGGGCAATCTGCCCCAGCATTTT
clone_size: -; v_call: TRBV18; j_call: TRBJ2-1; d_call: -; cdr3_aa: CASSPSGQGKEQFF; cdr3_nt: TGTGCCAGCTCACCATCCGGGCAGGGGAAAGAGCAGTTCTTC
clone_size: once; v_call: TRBV12-3/TRBV12-4; j_call: TRBJ1-5; d_call: TRBD1; cdr3_aa: CGSRSTGGDLQPQHF; cdr3_nt: TGTGGCAGCAGGTCGACAGGGGGCGATCTTCAGCCCCAGCATTTT
clone_size: -; v_call: TRBV18; j_call: TRBJ2-1; d_call: -; cdr3_aa: CASSPGFGNPSTGNEQFF; cdr3_nt: TGTGCCAGCTCACCAGGGTTCGGAAACCCCTCGACCGGGAATGAGCAGTTCTTC
clone_size: once; v_call: TRBV5-1; j_call: TRBJ2-1; d_call: -; cdr3_aa: CASSPRGLVGNEQFF; cdr3_nt: TGCGCCAGCAGCCCACGCGGTCTCGTGGGCAATGAGCAGTTCTTC
clone_size: few; v_call: TRBV4-1; j_call: TRBJ1-2; d_call: TRBD1; cdr3_aa: CASSLQGMRGYTF; cdr3_nt: TGCGCCAGCAGCCTACAGGGGATGAGGGGCTACACCTTC
clone_size: -; v_call: TRBV6-4; j_call: TRBJ1-2; d_call: TRBD1; cdr3_aa: CASSDSWTGGQGYTF; cdr3_nt: TGTGCCAGCAGTGACTCATGGACAGGGGGTCAGGGCTACACCTTC
clone_size: few; v_call: TRBV18; j_call: TRBJ2-4; d_call: -; cdr3_aa: CASSPLEAKNIQYF; cdr3_nt: TGTGCCAGCTCACCGCTCGAAGCCAAAAACATTCAGTACTTC
clone_size: -; v_call: TRBV20-1; j_call: TRBJ2-7; d_call: -; cdr3_aa: CSASRRSYNEQYF; cdr3_nt: TGCAGTGCTAGTCGACGGTCCTACAATGAGCAGTACTTC
clone_size: -; v_call: TRBV20-1; j_call: TRBJ2-5; d_call: -; cdr3_aa: CSAPLRQLETQYF; cdr3_nt: TGCAGTGCTCCATTAAGACAGCTGGAGACCCAGTACTTC
clone_size: -; v_call: TRBV24-1; j_call: TRBJ2-3; d_call: TRBD2; cdr3_aa: CATSGRLAGGTDTQYF; cdr3_nt: TGTGCCACCAGTGGAAGACTAGCGGGGGGTACCGATACGCAGTATTTT
clone_size: few; v_call: TRBV7-2; j_call: TRBJ1-2; d_call: TRBD1; cdr3_aa: CASSSRQGAGYGYTF; cdr3_nt: TGTGCCAGCAGCTCTCGACAGGGGGCCGGATATGGCTACACCTTC
clone_size: -; v_call: TRBV12-3/TRBV12-4; j_call: TRBJ2-3; d_call: TRBD2; cdr3_aa: CASSTGLRGSTDTQYF; cdr3_nt: TGTGCCAGCAGTACGGGACTAAGAGGGAGCACAGATACGCAGTATTTT
clone_size: once; v_call: TRBV28; j_call: TRBJ1-4; d_call: -; cdr3_aa: CASSLRTEINEKLFF; cdr3_nt: TGTGCCAGCAGTCTCCGGACAGAGATTAATGAAAAACTGTTTTTT
clone_size: -; v_call: TRBV5-1; j_call: TRBJ2-1; d_call: -; cdr3_aa: CASMLRGGEQFF; cdr3_nt: TGCGCCAGCATGCTGCGGGGTGGGGAGCAGTTCTTC
clone_size: few; v_call: TRBV12-3/TRBV12-4; j_call: TRBJ1-1; d_call: TRBD1; cdr3_aa: CASSPTGQGNTEAFF; cdr3_nt: TGTGCCAGCAGTCCGACGGGACAGGGGAACACTGAAGCTTTCTTT
clone_size: -; v_call: TRBV20-1; j_call: TRBJ1-2; d_call: -; cdr3_aa: CSARDLGRSNYGYTF; cdr3_nt: TGCAGTGCTAGAGATTTAGGACGATCTAACTATGGCTACACCTTC
clone_size: few; v_call: TRBV6-1; j_call: TRBJ2-6; d_call: -; cdr3_aa: CASSRQGTTSSGANVLTF; cdr3_nt: TGTGCCAGCAGTCGACAAGGGACGACAAGCTCTGGGGCCAACGTCCTGACTTTC
clone_size: few; v_call: TRBV7-2; j_call: TRBJ1-5; d_call: -; cdr3_aa: CASSLEDYFQPQHF; cdr3_nt: TGTGCCAGCAGCTTAGAGGACTACTTTCAGCCCCAGCATTTT
clone_size: few; v_call: TRBV18; j_call: TRBJ2-5; d_call: TRBD1; cdr3_aa: CASSPGDRGSQYF; cdr3_nt: TGTGCCAGCTCACCAGGGGACAGGGGGTCCCAGTACTTC
clone_size: once; v_call: TRBV6-4; j_call: TRBJ2-3; d_call: -; cdr3_aa: CASSDAWGPSDTQYF; cdr3_nt: TGTGCCAGCAGTGACGCGTGGGGGCCCTCGGATACGCAGTATTTT
clone_size: -; v_call: TRBV4-1; j_call: TRBJ2-3; d_call: -; cdr3_aa: CASSQGPQRDTQYF; cdr3_nt: TGCGCCAGCAGCCAAGGACCCCAGAGAGATACGCAGTATTTT
clone_size: -; v_call: TRBV7-2; j_call: TRBJ2-5; d_call: TRBD2; cdr3_aa: CASGQTPGGETQYF; cdr3_nt: TGTGCCAGCGGTCAAACACCGGGGGGAGAGACCCAGTACTTC